Listed below are T cell receptor beta chains from one sample, sequenced in a study of CD8 T cells in Susac syndrome. A single record per CDR3 protein comes from TCRdb applying MiXCR to the immunoSEQ multiplex PCR reads. The sample lists around 81,000 distinct CDR3 sequences, 94% occurring once. The specimen was CD8+ T cells from PBMCs. These receptors originate from a human donor with Susac syndrome. The CDR3 runs from the conserved cysteine through the conserved F or W. The D gene is left open where the match is weak. Only part of the rows carry a size: once, few, many, or a class if the clone is expanded.

CDR3nt	CDR3aa	j_gene	v_gene	d_gene	abundance
TGTGCCTGGAGTGTACTAGGGCCCGCGCTAGGGGAGCAGTTTTTT	CAWSVLGPALGEQFF	TRBJ2-2	TRBV30	.	.
TGTGCCAGCCAAAAGAAGGGCCTAAATCAGCCCCAGCATTTT	CASQKKGLNQPQHF	TRBJ1-5	TRBV19	.	.
TGTGCCAGCAGTCCCCTTGGGGCCGCCGGTGGGACCCAGTACTTC	CASSPLGAAGGTQYF	TRBJ2-5	TRBV28	.	.
TGCAGCGTTGTTACATCTGGGGCCAACGTCCTGACTTTC	CSVVTSGANVLTF	TRBJ2-6	TRBV29-1	.	.
TGTGCCAGCAGTTCGATACTGGGGTCCGGGGCCCAGCATTTT	CASSSILGSGAQHF	TRBJ1-5	TRBV27	.	once
TGTGCCAGCAGTTTATTGGGGGAGCTGTTTTTT	CASSLLGELFF	TRBJ2-2	TRBV28	.	.
TGTGCTAGTGGTCCTACCGGACTAGCGGGGGAGAATGAGCAGTTCTTC	CASGPTGLAGENEQFF	TRBJ2-1	TRBV12-5	TRBD2	.
TGTGCCAGCAGCGTAGAAGTTAGCGGGAGCAAGCAGTACTTC	CASSVEVSGSKQYF	TRBJ2-7	TRBV9	TRBD2	.
TGTGCCAGCAGCGTATACGGGATTGGGGAGACCCAGTACTTC	CASSVYGIGETQYF	TRBJ2-5	TRBV9	.	.
TGTGCCAGCAGCCCAGACAATTACGAGCAGTACTTC	CASSPDNYEQYF	TRBJ2-7	TRBV7-9	.	.
TGTGCCAGCAGCGGGGGCGGGGGCGCCGGCTACACCTTC	CASSGGGGAGYTF	TRBJ1-2	TRBV5-4	.	.
TGTGCCAGCAGTGGGTCCACCTGGTGGGAGCAGTTCTTC	CASSGSTWWEQFF	TRBJ2-1	TRBV2	.	.
TGTGCCAGCAGCCCAATAGCGGGAGGGGGCAATGAGCAGTTCTTC	CASSPIAGGGNEQFF	TRBJ2-1	TRBV4-2	TRBD2	.
TGCAGTGCTCCCAGGGGTGGGGCAGCGAACACTGAAGCTTTCTTT	CSAPRGGAANTEAFF	TRBJ1-1	TRBV20-1	.	.
TGTGCCAGCAGCTTAGATCTGATTGGGACCCAGTACTTC	CASSLDLIGTQYF	TRBJ2-5	TRBV7-9	.	.
TGCGCCAGCAGCCACAGTCCCCCGGGAATCGTAACCTACGAGCAGTACTTC	CASSHSPPGIVTYEQYF	TRBJ2-7	TRBV4-3	.	.
TGTGCCAGCAAGGGGGGATTAGGGCCCCAGCATTTT	CASKGGLGPQHF	TRBJ1-5	TRBV27	.	once
TGTGCCAGCAGCACTGACAGGGAAAGTCAGCCCCAGCATTTT	CASSTDRESQPQHF	TRBJ1-5	TRBV7-9	TRBD1	once
TGCAGTGTTCCGTCACTGGGACTAGCGGCTCAATATACGCAGTATTTT	CSVPSLGLAAQYTQYF	TRBJ2-3	TRBV20-1	TRBD2	.
TGCGCCAGCAGCCAATTTCGAGGATACGAAGCTTTCTTT	CASSQFRGYEAFF	TRBJ1-1	TRBV4-3	.	.
TGTGCCAGCAGTTTAGGACTTCAGTACAATGAGCAGTTCTTC	CASSLGLQYNEQFF	TRBJ2-1	TRBV27	.	.
TGTGCCAGCAGTTTGCGTACCACCGGGGAGCTGTTTTTT	CASSLRTTGELFF	TRBJ2-2	TRBV28	.	.
TGTGCCAGCAGTTACATGGGGGCAAAATCACCCCTCCACTTT	CASSYMGAKSPLHF	TRBJ1-6	TRBV6-5	.	.
TGTGCCAGCAGTCCCTGGCAAGAACAAAGCTACGAGCAGTACTTC	CASSPWQEQSYEQYF	TRBJ2-7	TRBV28	.	once
TGCGCCAGCAGCTTGGGCATAAACTCACCCCTCCACTTT	CASSLGINSPLHF	TRBJ1-6	TRBV5-1	.	.
TGCAGCGGGGCCGGGACAGGGGGCCACACTGAAGCTTTCTTT	CSGAGTGGHTEAFF	TRBJ1-1	TRBV29-1	TRBD1	.
TGTGCCAGCAGTCCTCCCCCTTTCCACGAGCAGTACTTC	CASSPPPFHEQYF	TRBJ2-7	TRBV28	.	.
TGTGCCAGCAGCATCTCGGGTTCCATTTACCACGAGCAGTACTTC	CASSISGSIYHEQYF	TRBJ2-7	TRBV9	.	.
TGTGCCAGCAGCTACAGGGTTTCCCAAGAGACCCAGTACTTC	CASSYRVSQETQYF	TRBJ2-5	TRBV13	.	.
TGTGCCAGCAGCCAAGATTGGAACAATGAGCAGTTCTTC	CASSQDWNNEQFF	TRBJ2-1	TRBV14	.	.